The source of this TCR beta chain is a study of Ad26.COV2.S vaccination and SARS-CoV-2 variants. Background on the study: The study gave Ad26.COV2.S intramuscularly, once or twice 56 days apart. Overall study findings and caveats: Recipients given vaccine exceeded placebo recipients in spike-specific TCR breadth. Placebo recipients and vaccine recipients were similar in non-spike TCR breadth.

This clone was seen a handful of times. Antigen: not known. Specified treatment: around 19 received Ad26.COV2.S at low or high dose, single or two shots; 5 received placebo; per-sample allocation not given. Day 63 after the first injection of vaccine or placebo was the sampling time. The data were produced by immunoSEQ multiplex PCR, yet TCRdb's version contains in-frame clones alone and is incomplete. This table holds 300,000 to 350,000 clones, 85% to 90% found once. In germline, CDR1 is LNHNV, CDR2 YYDKDF (reference sequence). With V trimmed by 7 bases and J by 1 base, 4 bases remained unmatched. This CDR3 is built from 14 residues.

This TCR came from a person aged 18 to 65 who received the Ad26.COV2.S COVID-19 vaccine or a placebo. Sequenced here: peripheral blood, sampled in a trial of Ad26.COV2.S vaccine versus placebo. This chain links TRBV15 with TRBJ2-3; 8 bases are shared with TRBD1. CDR3 in amino acids: CATKGGQGTDTQYF. The DNA for the CDR3 is TGTGCCACCAAGGGGGGACAGGGCACAGATACGCAGTATTTT.